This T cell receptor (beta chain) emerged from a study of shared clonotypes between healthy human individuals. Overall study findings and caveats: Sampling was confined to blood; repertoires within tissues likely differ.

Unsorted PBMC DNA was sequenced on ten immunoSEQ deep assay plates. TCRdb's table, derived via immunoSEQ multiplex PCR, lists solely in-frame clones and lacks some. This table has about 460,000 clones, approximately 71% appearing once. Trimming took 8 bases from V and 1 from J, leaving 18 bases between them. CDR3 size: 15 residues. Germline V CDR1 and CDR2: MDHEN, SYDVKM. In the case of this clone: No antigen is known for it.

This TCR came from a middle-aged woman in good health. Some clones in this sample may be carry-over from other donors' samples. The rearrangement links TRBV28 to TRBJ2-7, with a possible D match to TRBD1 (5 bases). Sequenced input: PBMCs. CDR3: CASSLPAGMSYEQYF. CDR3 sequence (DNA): TGTGCCAGCTCTCTACCAGCAGGGATGTCCTACGAGCAGTACTTC. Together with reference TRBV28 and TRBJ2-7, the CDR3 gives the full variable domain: DVKVTQSSRYLVKRTGEKVFLECVQDMDHENMFWYRQDPGLGLRLIYFSYDVKMKEKGDIPEGYSVSREKKERFSLILESASTNQTSMYLCASSLPAGMSYEQYFGPGTRLTVT.